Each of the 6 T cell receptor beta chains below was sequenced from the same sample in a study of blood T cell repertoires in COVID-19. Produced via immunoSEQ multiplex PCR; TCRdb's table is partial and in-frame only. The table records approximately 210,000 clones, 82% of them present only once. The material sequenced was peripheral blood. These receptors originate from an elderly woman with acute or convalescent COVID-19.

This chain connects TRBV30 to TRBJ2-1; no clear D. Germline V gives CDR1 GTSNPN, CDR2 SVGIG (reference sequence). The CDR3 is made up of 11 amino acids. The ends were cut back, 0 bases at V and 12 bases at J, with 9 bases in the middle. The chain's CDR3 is CAWSVLQSQFF. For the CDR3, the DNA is TGTGCCTGGAGTGTATTACAGTCGCAGTTCTTC.

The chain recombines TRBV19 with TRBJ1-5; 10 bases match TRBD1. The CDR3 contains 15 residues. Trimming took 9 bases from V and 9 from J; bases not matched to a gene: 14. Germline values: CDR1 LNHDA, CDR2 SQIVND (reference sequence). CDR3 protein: CASGSGGTGVLPQHF. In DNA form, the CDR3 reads TGTGCCAGCGGAAGTGGCGGGACAGGGGTCTTGCCCCAGCATTTT.

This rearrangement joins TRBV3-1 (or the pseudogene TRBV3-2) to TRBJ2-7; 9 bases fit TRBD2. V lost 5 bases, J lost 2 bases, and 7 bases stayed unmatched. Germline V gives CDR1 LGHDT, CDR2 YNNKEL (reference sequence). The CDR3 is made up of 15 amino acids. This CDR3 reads CASSAGTSLPYEQYF. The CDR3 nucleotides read TGTGCCAGCAGCGCCGGGACTAGCTTACCCTACGAGCAGTACTTC.

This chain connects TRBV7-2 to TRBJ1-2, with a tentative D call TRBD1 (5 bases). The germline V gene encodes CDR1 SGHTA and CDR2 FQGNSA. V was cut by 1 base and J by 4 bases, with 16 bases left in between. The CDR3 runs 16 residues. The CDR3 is CASSLGDIGAGYGYTF. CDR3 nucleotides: TGTGCCAGCAGCTTAGGAGACATAGGGGCTGGCTATGGCTACACCTTC.

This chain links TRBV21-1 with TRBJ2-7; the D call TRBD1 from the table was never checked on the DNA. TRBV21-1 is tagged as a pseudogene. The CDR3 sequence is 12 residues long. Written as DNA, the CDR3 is TGTGCCAAACAAGGGACAGACTACGAGCAGTACTTC. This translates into CAKQGTDYEQYF.

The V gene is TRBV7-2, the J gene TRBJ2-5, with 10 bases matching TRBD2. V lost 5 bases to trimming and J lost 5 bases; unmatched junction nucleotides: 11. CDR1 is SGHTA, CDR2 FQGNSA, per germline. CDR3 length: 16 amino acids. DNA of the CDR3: TGTGCCAGCAGCGTTAGGGCTAGCGGGGGAGATGAGACCCAGTACTTC. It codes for CASSVRASGGDETQYF.